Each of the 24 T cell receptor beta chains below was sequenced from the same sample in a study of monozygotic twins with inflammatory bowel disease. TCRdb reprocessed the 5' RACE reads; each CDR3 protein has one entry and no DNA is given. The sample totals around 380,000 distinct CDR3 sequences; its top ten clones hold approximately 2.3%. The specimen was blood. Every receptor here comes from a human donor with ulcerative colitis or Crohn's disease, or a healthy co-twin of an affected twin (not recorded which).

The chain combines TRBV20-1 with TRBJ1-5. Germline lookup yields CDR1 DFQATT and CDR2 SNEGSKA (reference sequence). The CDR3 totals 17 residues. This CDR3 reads CSARDLEMRMGNQPQHF.

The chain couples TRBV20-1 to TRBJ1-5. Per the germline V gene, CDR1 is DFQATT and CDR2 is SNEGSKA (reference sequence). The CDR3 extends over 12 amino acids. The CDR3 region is CSVGGPSQPQHF.

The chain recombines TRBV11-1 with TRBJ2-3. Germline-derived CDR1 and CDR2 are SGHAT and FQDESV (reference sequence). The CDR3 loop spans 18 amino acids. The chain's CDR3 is CASSKPPKFLSSTDTQYF.

This chain's CDR3 is CSARDTRDRETQYF. The V and J genes are TRBV20-1 and TRBJ2-5. This CDR3 has 14 residues. Germline V gene sequence: CDR1 DFQATT, CDR2 SNEGSKA (reference sequence).

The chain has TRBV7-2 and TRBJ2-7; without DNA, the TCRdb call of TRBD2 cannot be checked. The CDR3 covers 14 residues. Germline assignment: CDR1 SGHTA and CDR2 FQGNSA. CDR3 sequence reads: CASSFGGRVYEQYF.

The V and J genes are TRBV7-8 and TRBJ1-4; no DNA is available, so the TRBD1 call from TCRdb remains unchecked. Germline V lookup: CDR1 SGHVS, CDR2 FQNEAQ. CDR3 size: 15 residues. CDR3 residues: CASSVRTGRNEKLFF.

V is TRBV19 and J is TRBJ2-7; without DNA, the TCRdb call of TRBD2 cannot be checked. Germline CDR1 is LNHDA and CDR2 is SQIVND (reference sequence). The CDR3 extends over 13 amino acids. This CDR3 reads CASSIGERREQYF.

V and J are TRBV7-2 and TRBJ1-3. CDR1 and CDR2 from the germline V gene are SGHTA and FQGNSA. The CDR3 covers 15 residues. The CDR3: CASSSQAASGNTIYF.

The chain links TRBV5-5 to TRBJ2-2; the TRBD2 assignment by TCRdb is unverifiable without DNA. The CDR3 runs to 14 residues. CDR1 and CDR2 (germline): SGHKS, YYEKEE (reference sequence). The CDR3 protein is CASSPRTTPGELFF.

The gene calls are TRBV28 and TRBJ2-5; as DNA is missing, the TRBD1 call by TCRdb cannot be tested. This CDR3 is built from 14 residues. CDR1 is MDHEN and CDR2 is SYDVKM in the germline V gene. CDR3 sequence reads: CASSFQGSWETQYF.

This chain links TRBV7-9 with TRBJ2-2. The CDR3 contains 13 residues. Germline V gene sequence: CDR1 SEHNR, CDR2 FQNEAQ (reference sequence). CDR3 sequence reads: CASSLAGSGELFF.

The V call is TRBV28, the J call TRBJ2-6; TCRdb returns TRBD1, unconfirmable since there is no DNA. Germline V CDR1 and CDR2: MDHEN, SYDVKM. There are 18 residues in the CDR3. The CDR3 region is CASSKMTGTGSGANVLTF.

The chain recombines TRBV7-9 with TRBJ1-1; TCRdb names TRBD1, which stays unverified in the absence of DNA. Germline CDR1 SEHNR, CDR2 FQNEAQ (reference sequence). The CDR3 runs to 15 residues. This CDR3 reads CASSPLGGAATEAFF.

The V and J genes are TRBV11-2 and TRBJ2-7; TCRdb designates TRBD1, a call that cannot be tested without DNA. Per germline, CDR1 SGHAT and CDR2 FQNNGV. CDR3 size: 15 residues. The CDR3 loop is CASSSNRAPIYEQYF.

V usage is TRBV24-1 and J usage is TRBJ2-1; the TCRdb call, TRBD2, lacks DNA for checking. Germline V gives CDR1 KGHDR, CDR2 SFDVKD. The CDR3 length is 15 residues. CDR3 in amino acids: CATMLGLAGGNEQFF.

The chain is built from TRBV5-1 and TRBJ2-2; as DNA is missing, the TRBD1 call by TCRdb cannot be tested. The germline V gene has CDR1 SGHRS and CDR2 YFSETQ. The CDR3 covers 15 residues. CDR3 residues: CASSRGGSNTGELFF.

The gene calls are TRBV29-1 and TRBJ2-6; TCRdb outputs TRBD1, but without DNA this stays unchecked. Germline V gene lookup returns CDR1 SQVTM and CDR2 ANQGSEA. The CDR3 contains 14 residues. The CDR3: CSAGEYSGANVLTF.

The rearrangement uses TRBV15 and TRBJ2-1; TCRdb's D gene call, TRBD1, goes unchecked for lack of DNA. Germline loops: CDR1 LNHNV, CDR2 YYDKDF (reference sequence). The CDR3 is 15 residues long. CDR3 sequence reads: CATSRDGGQTYEQFF.

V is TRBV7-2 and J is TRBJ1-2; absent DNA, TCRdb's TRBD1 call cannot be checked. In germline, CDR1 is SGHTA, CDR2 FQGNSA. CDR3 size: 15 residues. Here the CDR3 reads CASSLEGTVNYGYTF.

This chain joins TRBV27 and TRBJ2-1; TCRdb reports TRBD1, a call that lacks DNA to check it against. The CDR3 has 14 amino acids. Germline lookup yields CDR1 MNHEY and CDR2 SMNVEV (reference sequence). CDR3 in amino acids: CASSYPGGYNEQFF.

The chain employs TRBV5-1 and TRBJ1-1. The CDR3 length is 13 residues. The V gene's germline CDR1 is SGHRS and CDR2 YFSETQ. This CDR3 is CASSLEGRAEAFF.

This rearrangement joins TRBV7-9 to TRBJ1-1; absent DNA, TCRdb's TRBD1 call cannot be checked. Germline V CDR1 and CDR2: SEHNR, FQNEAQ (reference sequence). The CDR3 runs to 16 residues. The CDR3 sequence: CASSFFGLGGDTEAFF. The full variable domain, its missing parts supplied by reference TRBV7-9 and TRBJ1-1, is DTGVSQNPRHKITKRGQNVTFRCDPISEHNRLYWYRQTLGQGPEFLTYFQNEAQLEKSRLLSDRFSAERPKGSFSTLEIQRTEQGDSAMYLCASSFFGLGGDTEAFFGQGTRLTVV.

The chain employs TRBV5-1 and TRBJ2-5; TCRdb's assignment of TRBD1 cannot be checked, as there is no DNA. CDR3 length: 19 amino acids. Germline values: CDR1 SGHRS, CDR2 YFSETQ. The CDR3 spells CASSLESSGQGARGETQYF.

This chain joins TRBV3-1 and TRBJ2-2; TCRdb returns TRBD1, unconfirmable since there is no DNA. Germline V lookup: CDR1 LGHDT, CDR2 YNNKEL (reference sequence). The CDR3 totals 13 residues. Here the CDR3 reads CASSQAGVGELFF.